What follows are 20 T cell receptor beta chains derived from one specimen sequenced in a study of shared clonotypes between healthy human individuals. Sequenced by immunoSEQ multiplex PCR; TCRdb stores in-frame clones only, minus some. The data contain approximately 100,000 clones, approximately 70% of them singletons. What was sequenced was memory CD8+ T cells sorted from blood. This sample's subset: CD45RO+ cells pooled with CCR7-negative TemRA cells. Receptors originate from a woman between 25 and 40 years old in good health.

As DNA, the CDR3 is TGCAGCACAGGGACTAGCGGAGGCACCGGGGAGCTGTTTTTT. Protein: CSTGTSGGTGELFF. The J gene is TRBJ2-2, the V gene TRBV29-1, with TRBD2 matching 11 bases. The CDR3 contains 14 residues. Losses at the gene ends were 8 bases for V and 4 bases for J; bases not matched to a gene: 6. Germline CDR1 and CDR2: SQVTM and ANQGSEA.

J is TRBJ2-5 and V is TRBV28; unclear D gene. The germline gives CDR1 MDHEN, CDR2 SYDVKM. Trimming left V 3 bases short and J 4 bases short, with 9 bases between. This CDR3 has 13 residues. For the CDR3, the DNA is TGTGCCAGCAGTTTCCCTAGTTTAGAGACCCAGTACTTC. Residues: CASSFPSLETQYF.

This rearrangement joins TRBV28 to TRBJ2-1; weak D call: TRBD1 (6 bases). The length of the CDR3 is 15 residues. V lost 6 bases to trimming and J lost 7 bases, with 19 bases between them. Per germline, CDR1 MDHEN and CDR2 SYDVKM. CDR3 nucleotide sequence: TGTGCCAGCAGAACCCTAGAAGGGGGTGAGAATGAGCAGTTCTTC. Its translation is CASRTLEGGENEQFF.

A note on this clone: The same CDR3 arises from other DNA sequences in this sample as well. The chain is built from TRBV13 and TRBJ1-2, with TRBD1 identical over 7 bases. The germline CDR1 and CDR2 sequences are PRHDT and FYEKMQ (reference sequence). The ends lost 0 bases at V and 2 bases at J; junction bases unmatched: 0. This CDR3 has 14 residues. The CDR3 DNA is TGTGCCAGCAGCTTAGGGACAGGGAACTATGGCTACACCTTC. Protein product: CASSLGTGNYGYTF.

This clone was counted ten times or more. The chain links TRBV11-2 to TRBJ2-2; 11 bases match TRBD1. The CDR3 is made up of 16 amino acids. The V and J ends lost 5 bases and 0 bases, in that order; junction bases with no gene match: 2. Germline V gives CDR1 SGHAT, CDR2 FQNNGV. The CDR3 region has the DNA TGTGCCAGCAGCAGGACAGGGGGCGCGAACACCGGGGAGCTGTTTTTT. Its translation: CASSRTGGANTGELFF.

To note about this clone: A far more abundant clone sits one base away, making this likely a read error. Other DNA sequences in the same sample also yield this CDR3. The chain links TRBV28 to TRBJ1-5; D is unresolved. CDR3 length: 11 residues. V shed 2 bases and J shed 6 bases, with 2 bases lying between them. CDR1 and CDR2 from the germline V gene are MDHEN and SYDVKM. CDR3 in amino acids: CASSLSQPQHF. CDR3 coding DNA: TGTGCCAGCAGTTTAAGTCAGCCCCAGCATTTT.

This rearrangement joins TRBV28 to TRBJ1-1; 7 positions match TRBD1. Per the germline V gene, CDR1 is MDHEN and CDR2 is SYDVKM. This CDR3 is built from 18 residues. Unmatched junction bases numbered 23, after V lost 7 bases and J lost 6 bases. The CDR3 sequence: CASKNHRDRQGRSSEAFF. CDR3 DNA sequence: TGTGCCAGCAAAAACCACAGGGATCGACAGGGAAGATCCTCTGAAGCTTTCTTT. The full variable domain, its missing parts supplied by reference TRBV28 and TRBJ1-1, is DVKVTQSSRYLVKRTGEKVFLECVQDMDHENMFWYRQDPGLGLRLIYFSYDVKMKEKGDIPEGYSVSREKKERFSLILESASTNQTSMYLCASKNHRDRQGRSSEAFFGQGTRLTVV.

The table lists this clone with a count of one. This chain connects TRBV6-1 to TRBJ2-7; 10 positions agree with TRBD2. The CDR3 is made up of 15 amino acids. V lost 2 bases, J lost 4 bases, and 5 bases stayed unmatched. Germline CDR1 and CDR2: MNHNS and SASEGT. CDR3 residues: CASSERAGGPYEQYF. The CDR3 coding sequence is TGTGCCAGCAGTGAACGAGCGGGAGGGCCGTACGAGCAGTACTTC.

This clone was recorded once. V usage is TRBV7-9 and J usage is TRBJ2-3; no firm D call. The V end was cut by 5 bases, the J end by 9 bases, with 15 bases between. The CDR3 loop spans 13 amino acids. Germline CDR1 is SEHNR and CDR2 is FQNEAQ (reference sequence). CDR3 DNA: TGTGCCAGCAGCCATAGGGTCGGTCCAACGCAGTATTTT. It encodes CASSHRVGPTQYF. Based on the CDR3 plus reference TRBV7-9 and TRBJ2-3, the full variable domain is DTGVSQNPRHKITKRGQNVTFRCDPISEHNRLYWYRQTLGQGPEFLTYFQNEAQLEKSRLLSDRFSAERPKGSFSTLEIQRTEQGDSAMYLCASSHRVGPTQYFGPGTRLTVL.

The chain joins TRBV28 to TRBJ2-7; no clear D gene. V gave up 4 bases and J gave up 6 bases, with 7 bases separating them. CDR3 length: 11 residues. CDR1 MDHEN and CDR2 SYDVKM come from the germline V gene. The CDR3 nucleotides read TGTGCCAGCAGTTCCTCCACCGAGCAGTACTTC. Its protein product is CASSSSTEQYF.

This clone was seen repeatedly, ten times or more. V and J are TRBV28 and TRBJ2-3, with 8 bases aligning to TRBD2. The V gene end was trimmed by 8 bases and the J gene end by 2 bases; junction bases not matched to a gene: 9. CDR1 is MDHEN, CDR2 SYDVKM, per germline. The CDR3 totals 15 residues. CDR3 in amino acids: CASGPSGRTTDTQYF. The CDR3 DNA reads TGTGCCAGCGGCCCTAGCGGGCGAACCACAGATACGCAGTATTTT.

The chain has TRBV11-1 and TRBJ2-1; D gene uncertain. Germline V gene lookup returns CDR1 SGHAT and CDR2 FQDESV (reference sequence). This CDR3 comprises 13 residues. V lost 0 bases, J lost 5 bases, and 5 bases lay in between. CDR3 sequence reads: CASSLALDNEQFF. CDR3 coding DNA: TGTGCCAGCAGCTTAGCGCTAGACAATGAGCAGTTCTTC.

The chain has TRBV2 and TRBJ1-1; D ambiguous. The V and J ends lost 5 bases and 11 bases respectively, with 9 bases between them. The length of the CDR3 is 10 residues. Germline lookup yields CDR1 SNHLY and CDR2 FYNNEI. CDR3 sequence: CASSSGPAFF. The CDR3 region has the DNA TGTGCCAGCAGTTCTGGACCGGCTTTCTTT.

The rearrangement uses TRBV10-3 and TRBJ2-2, with a tentative D call TRBD1 (5 bases). The germline V gene has CDR1 ENHRY and CDR2 SYGVKD. The CDR3 loop spans 14 amino acids. V dropped 8 bases and J dropped 6 bases, with 16 bases sitting between them. The chain's CDR3 is CAIGAVRSPGELFF. The CDR3 nucleotides are TGTGCCATCGGGGCAGTTCGGTCCCCCGGGGAGCTGTTTTTT.

This chain links TRBV28 with TRBJ2-7, with TRBD1 as a possible D gene (6 bases). V lost 5 bases and J 4 bases, leaving 18 bases between the germline ends. Per the germline V gene, CDR1 is MDHEN and CDR2 is SYDVKM. The CDR3 has 15 amino acids. This chain's CDR3 is CASSTRDTEVYEQYF. The CDR3 DNA follows: TGTGCCAGCAGTACCCGGGACACCGAAGTATACGAGCAGTACTTC.

This clone has more than one count but fewer than ten. The chain is built from TRBV27 and TRBJ2-3; 13 bases line up with TRBD2. Unmatched junction bases numbered 16, after V lost 2 bases and J lost 2 bases. The CDR3 is 21 residues long. The germline CDR1 and CDR2 sequences are MNHEY and SMNVEV (reference sequence). CDR3 region: CASSLITSGRALVHPTDTQYF. In DNA, the CDR3 is TGTGCCAGCAGTTTAATAACTAGCGGGAGGGCCCTAGTACATCCCACAGATACGCAGTATTTT.

Here the CDR3 DNA reads TGTGCCAGCAGCTTAGTCCACCCTGAAGCTTTCTTT. Translation: CASSLVHPEAFF. The V and J genes are TRBV7-9 and TRBJ1-1; D unclear. This CDR3 is built from 12 residues. V gave up 1 base and J gave up 6 bases, with 6 bases separating them. Germline V lookup: CDR1 SEHNR, CDR2 FQNEAQ (reference sequence). The full variable domain, with the rest looked up from reference TRBV7-9 and TRBJ1-1, is DTGVSQNPRHKITKRGQNVTFRCDPISEHNRLYWYRQTLGQGPEFLTYFQNEAQLEKSRLLSDRFSAERPKGSFSTLEIQRTEQGDSAMYLCASSLVHPEAFFGQGTRLTVV.

This chain uses TRBV28 with TRBJ2-5, with D perhaps TRBD2 (6 bases). The tail of the sequence fits TRBJ2-7 better, so the J call may be wrong. The CDR3 is made up of 15 amino acids. CDR1 is MDHEN and CDR2 is SYDVKM in the germline V gene. In DNA, the CDR3 is TGTGCCAGCAGTTCCCCTTTGGGGGGAGTTTACGAGCAGTACTTC. Translating gives CASSSPLGGVYEQYF.

J is TRBJ2-7 and V is TRBV11-2; D possibly matches TRBD1 or TRBD2 (5 bases each). The CDR3 is 14 amino acids. CDR1 and CDR2 from the germline V gene are SGHAT and FQNNGV. V was cut by 3 bases and J by 7 bases, with 16 bases left in between. CDR3 nucleotides: TGTGCCAGCAGCTTGGTGTTTGGGGACGCAGAGCAGTACTTC. This codes for CASSLVFGDAEQYF.

This clone has ten or more counts. This chain uses TRBV6-1 with TRBJ2-2; D is unclear. Trimming removed 1 base from V and 0 bases from J, with 6 bases in between. Germline V gene sequence: CDR1 MNHNS, CDR2 SASEGT. The CDR3 is 15 residues long. Written as DNA, the CDR3 is TGTGCCAGCAGTGAAGGCCCTACGAACACCGGGGAGCTGTTTTTT. This translates into CASSEGPTNTGELFF.